This is a list of T cell receptor beta chains from one sample in a study of high-grade serous ovarian cancer treatment subgroups. Clones were sequenced by immunoSEQ multiplex PCR, and TCRdb holds only the in-frame ones, with some missing. The data hold more than 2,000 clones, with under 80% observed a single time. The sample taken for sequencing was tumor tissue. Receptors originate from a human donor with high-grade serous ovarian cancer. CDR3s include the opening cysteine and the closing phenylalanine or tryptophan. A D gene is named only where the DNA matches it firmly. Clone sizes are given selectively: once, few, many, or a class where the clone is expanded.

V: TRBV10-3; size: NA; J: TRBJ1-2; D: TRBD1; CDR3: CAISGPGQGNPNYGYTF; DNA: TGTGCCATCAGTGGCCCGGGACAGGGCAACCCTAACTATGGCTACACCTTC
V: TRBV13; size: NA; J: TRBJ2-5; D: TRBD2; CDR3: CASSISSAGGPETQYF; DNA: TGTGCCAGCAGCATTTCGTCAGCGGGAGGGCCAGAGACCCAGTACTTC
V: TRBV21-1; size: NA; J: TRBJ1-3; D: NA; CDR3: CASRCSVQHARNTIYF; DNA: TGTGCCAGCAGATGCAGTGTACAACACGCACGAAACACCATATATTTT
V: TRBV7-4; size: NA; J: TRBJ2-3; D: NA; CDR3: CASSLGAGQRAQYF; DNA: TGTGCCAGCAGCTTAGGGGCAGGGCAAAGGGCGCAGTATTTT
V: TRBV27; size: NA; J: TRBJ2-7; D: NA; CDR3: CASSLEWRNEQYF; DNA: TGTGCCAGCAGTTTAGAGTGGAGAAACGAGCAGTACTTC
V: TRBV19; size: NA; J: TRBJ1-3; D: NA; CDR3: CASSWTVGNTIYF; DNA: TGTGCCAGTAGTTGGACAGTTGGAAACACCATATATTTT
V: TRBV5-1; size: NA; J: TRBJ2-5; D: NA; CDR3: CASSLVQLSKETQYF; DNA: TGCGCCAGCAGCTTGGTCCAGCTGAGCAAAGAGACCCAGTACTTC
V: TRBV14; size: few; J: TRBJ1-1; D: NA; CDR3: CASSQFGPRAFF; DNA: TGTGCCAGCAGCCAATTCGGTCCTCGGGCTTTCTTT
V: TRBV28; size: NA; J: TRBJ2-3; D: TRBD2; CDR3: CASSARLAADTQYF; DNA: TGTGCCAGCAGTGCCCGACTAGCGGCAGATACGCAGTATTTT
V: TRBV7-9; size: NA; J: TRBJ1-2; D: NA; CDR3: CASTLDGYGYTF; DNA: TGTGCCAGCACCCTAGACGGCTATGGCTACACCTTC
V: TRBV4-3; size: NA; J: TRBJ1-4; D: NA; CDR3: CASSQAYTDPTEKLFF; DNA: TGCGCCAGCAGCCAAGCGTACACAGACCCAACTGAAAAACTGTTTTTT
V: TRBV7-8; size: NA; J: TRBJ1-4; D: NA; CDR3: CAKAGGTLYSTNEKLFF; DNA: TGTGCCAAGGCGGGAGGTACGCTTTATTCAACTAATGAAAAACTGTTTTTT
V: TRBV29-1; size: NA; J: TRBJ2-1; D: TRBD1; CDR3: CSVEGGQGQFF; DNA: TGCAGCGTTGAAGGGGGACAGGGGCAGTTCTTC